Below, 27 T cell receptor beta chains from the same sample are listed, as sequenced in a study of beta chain features in type 1 diabetes. Study-level results: For Type 1 diabetes patients, all four CD4+ subsets carried TCRB CDR3s that were moderately but significantly shorter.

Reverse transcribing all isolated RNA meant expressed TCRB transcripts were sequenced. Sequencing was performed with immunoSEQ multiplex PCR; in TCRdb, only in-frame clones are kept and a portion is missing. The sample holds nearly 700,000 clones, around 15% seen once. The antigens these receptors bind are not known. Sequences were obtained from naive CD4+ T cells from blood. The origin of the receptors is a man aged 18 to 30 with type 1 diabetes.

The chain carries TRBV9 and TRBJ1-1; D not certain. Trimming removed 2 bases from V and 2 bases from J, with 7 bases in between. In germline, CDR1 is SGDLS, CDR2 YYNGEE. The CDR3 covers 13 residues. This chain's CDR3 is CASSVHGNTEAFF. As DNA, the CDR3 is TGTGCCAGCAGCGTTCATGGAAACACTGAAGCTTTCTTT. The variable domain in full, with the rest retrieved from reference TRBV9 and TRBJ1-1, is DSGVTQTPKHLITATGQRVTLRCSPRSGDLSVYWYQQSLDQGLQFLIQYYNGEERAKGNILERFSAQQFPDLHSELNLSSLELGDSALYFCASSVHGNTEAFFGQGTRLTVV.

V and J are TRBV30 and TRBJ2-5, with D possibly being TRBD1 or TRBD2 (5 bases each). Deletions cut 1 base from V and 5 bases from J, with 11 bases between. CDR3 length: 13 residues. CDR1 and CDR2 from the germline V gene are GTSNPN and SVGIG (reference sequence). The CDR3 DNA reads TGTGCCTGGAGTGAAGGGGACGGGGAGACCCAGTACTTC. It specifies CAWSEGDGETQYF.

The chain has TRBV25-1 and TRBJ1-1; possibly TRBD1 for D (5 bases). The V end lost 7 bases, the J end lost 7 bases, and 13 bases lay between the germline ends. The CDR3 sequence is 12 residues long. CDR1 is MGHDK and CDR2 is SYGVNS in the germline V gene. The CDR3 coding sequence is TGTGCCAGCATAGGACACTTCATTGAAGCTTTCTTT. It is translated as CASIGHFIEAFF. Filled out from reference TRBV25-1 and TRBJ1-1, the complete variable domain reads EADIYQTPRYLVIGTGKKITLECSQTMGHDKMYWYQQDPGMELHLIHYSYGVNSTEKGDLSSESTVSRIRTEHFPLTLESARPSHTSQYLCASIGHFIEAFFGQGTRLTVV.

The table lists this clone with a few counts. The rearrangement joins TRBV7-2 to TRBJ1-1; D gene ambiguous. The CDR3 runs to 11 residues. From germline, CDR1 is SGHTA and CDR2 FQGNSA. V was clipped by 5 bases and J by 8 bases, with 9 bases between them. CDR3 residues: CASSNRGEAFF. Here the CDR3 DNA reads TGTGCCAGCAGCAACCGAGGCGAAGCTTTCTTT.

The J gene is TRBJ2-1, the V gene TRBV2; a possible D gene is TRBD2 (6 bases). V lost 8 bases and J lost 0, with 14 bases in between. The germline CDR1 and CDR2 sequences are SNHLY and FYNNEI. This CDR3 has 15 residues. CDR3 DNA: TGTGCCAGCGGGAGAGGGACTTACTCCTACAATGAGCAGTTCTTC. Amino acids: CASGRGTYSYNEQFF.

This clone was seen only a few times. V and J are TRBV7-9 and TRBJ2-5, with D possibly matching TRBD2 (6 bases). The germline V and J ends were trimmed by 5 bases and 0 bases, with 13 bases remaining between them. The length of the CDR3 is 15 residues. Germline CDR1 SEHNR, CDR2 FQNEAQ (reference sequence). As DNA, the CDR3 is TGTGCCAGCAGCCCCCGGGACTCTTACCAAGAGACCCAGTACTTC. This gives the protein CASSPRDSYQETQYF.

This clone was detected only a few times. The chain couples TRBV9 to TRBJ1-6; D unclear. CDR1 is SGDLS, CDR2 YYNGEE, per germline. This CDR3 contains 16 residues. V lost 0 bases, J lost 10 bases, and 17 bases lay in between. CDR3 sequence (DNA): TGTGCCAGCAGCGTAGCTCCCGACGGGGAGGAATCACCCCTCCACTTT. Translating gives CASSVAPDGEESPLHF.

This clone was recorded a few times. The rearrangement joins TRBV2 to TRBJ1-1; D call uncertain. Trimming pared 7 bases from V and 4 bases from J, leaving 16 bases between. CDR3 size: 14 residues. Germline lookup yields CDR1 SNHLY and CDR2 FYNNEI. For the CDR3, the DNA is TGTGCCAGCATCATACATATGGAGGGCACTGAAGCTTTCTTT. This codes for CASIIHMEGTEAFF.

The table lists this clone with a few counts. The same CDR3 also results from other DNA sequences found in this sample. This rearrangement joins TRBV14 to TRBJ2-5, with D unresolved. Germline V gene data show CDR1 as SGHDN and CDR2 as FVKESK. Trimming pared 2 bases from V and 2 bases from J, leaving 6 bases between. There are 13 residues in the CDR3. The CDR3 is CASSQRQQETQYF. The CDR3 DNA is TGTGCCAGCAGCCAAAGGCAACAAGAGACCCAGTACTTC.

The V call is TRBV5-1, the J call TRBJ2-5; 10 bases fit TRBD2. V was clipped by 3 bases and J by 0 bases; unmatched bases: 2. The CDR3 has 15 amino acids. In germline, CDR1 is SGHRS, CDR2 YFSETQ. The CDR3 sequence is CASSSSGGHQETQYF. The CDR3 DNA follows: TGCGCCAGCAGCTCTAGCGGGGGCCACCAAGAGACCCAGTACTTC.

This clone turned up a few times. The chain uses TRBV7-8 and TRBJ1-1; D call uncertain. This CDR3 contains 14 residues. V was clipped by 2 bases and J by 0 bases, with 7 bases between them. Per germline, CDR1 SGHVS and CDR2 FQNEAQ. The CDR3 nucleotides are TGTGCCAGCAGCTTACAGCCAGTGAACACTGAAGCTTTCTTT. It codes for CASSLQPVNTEAFF.

J is TRBJ2-5 and V is TRBV11-3; possibly TRBD1 for D (6 bases). V was clipped by 5 bases and J by 0 bases, with 13 bases between them. The CDR3 is 15 amino acids. CDR1 is SGHNT, CDR2 YENEEA, per germline. The CDR3: CASSLTGFYQETQYF. The CDR3 nucleotides read TGTGCCAGCAGCCTAACAGGGTTTTACCAAGAGACCCAGTACTTC.

This clone was seen only once. J is TRBJ2-1 and V is TRBV7-9; TRBD2 aligns across 7 bases. Germline CDR1 and CDR2: SEHNR and FQNEAQ (reference sequence). V lost 2 bases to trimming and J lost 0 bases; unmatched junction nucleotides: 4. This CDR3 has 16 residues. CDR3 bases: TGTGCCAGCAGCTTACAGCGGGGTAGCTCCTACAATGAGCAGTTCTTC. This codes for CASSLQRGSSYNEQFF.

The CDR3 DNA sequence: TGTGCCAGCAGCTTAGAGCAGGGAGTGACTGGAGAGACCCAGTACTTC. Translating gives CASSLEQGVTGETQYF. The genes are TRBV11-2 and TRBJ2-5, with D perhaps matching TRBD1 or TRBD2 (5 bases each). This CDR3 region has 16 residues. The V end lost 0 bases, the J end lost 4 bases, and 15 bases lay between the germline ends. Germline CDR1 SGHAT, CDR2 FQNNGV.

V usage is TRBV28 and J usage is TRBJ2-3; a weak D match, TRBD2 (7 bases). This CDR3 region has 16 residues. V gave up 5 bases and J gave up 6 bases, with 21 bases separating them. Germline V gives CDR1 MDHEN, CDR2 SYDVKM. The DNA for the CDR3 is TGTGCCAGCAGTCCTCATGGGGGGGCGGCTTTGGATACGCAGTATTTT. This sequence encodes CASSPHGGAALDTQYF.

J is TRBJ1-1 and V is TRBV29-1; 8 bases match TRBD1. The CDR3 is 12 residues long. Germline CDR1 is SQVTM and CDR2 is ANQGSEA. The V segment lost 8 bases and the J segment 4 bases; nucleotides outside the gene matches: 6. This CDR3 is CSSTDRVTEAFF. Written as DNA, the CDR3 is TGCAGCTCCACGGACAGGGTCACTGAAGCTTTCTTT.

This clone appeared a few times. This chain connects TRBV5-1 to TRBJ1-5, with D unresolved. The CDR3 runs 15 residues. CDR1 SGHRS and CDR2 YFSETQ come from the germline V gene. The V gene lost 4 bases and the J gene lost 3 bases, with 14 bases spanning the gap. The CDR3 spells CASSRYTGDNQPQHF. The CDR3, as DNA: TGCGCCAGCAGCCGATACACTGGGGACAATCAGCCCCAGCATTTT.

The rearrangement joins TRBV14 to TRBJ1-5; D is unresolved. The CDR3 sequence is 12 residues long. Germline V gene data show CDR1 as SGHDN and CDR2 as FVKESK. V dropped 3 bases and J dropped 4 bases, with 4 bases sitting between them. The CDR3 DNA follows: TGTGCCAGCAGCCAGAGTAATCAGCCCCAGCATTTT. Residues: CASSQSNQPQHF.

This clone was recorded a few times. The chain combines TRBV2 with TRBJ2-1; D unclear. The CDR3 sequence is 17 residues long. Germline values: CDR1 SNHLY, CDR2 FYNNEI. V lost 6 bases to trimming and J lost 8 bases, with 26 bases between them. CDR3 residues: CASSLKVLRDTVDEQFF. Written as DNA, the CDR3 is TGTGCCAGCAGCCTAAAGGTCCTCCGCGATACCGTCGATGAGCAGTTCTTC.

The V and J genes are TRBV6-5 and TRBJ1-5, with TRBD1 identical over 9 bases. V lost 2 bases to trimming and J lost 6 bases; unmatched junction nucleotides: 8. CDR1 is MNHEY and CDR2 is SVGAGI in the germline V gene. CDR3 length: 16 residues. The CDR3 loop is CASSYTTGGDGQPQHF. CDR3 DNA sequence: TGTGCCAGCAGTTACACTACAGGGGGCGACGGTCAGCCCCAGCATTTT.

Only a few counts were recorded for this clone. The chain is built from TRBV9 and TRBJ1-2; D gene unclear. The germline V gene has CDR1 SGDLS and CDR2 YYNGEE. The CDR3 runs 11 residues. The ends were cut back, 2 bases at V and 6 bases at J, with 5 bases in the middle. The CDR3 loop is CASSVEDGYTF. CDR3 bases: TGTGCCAGCAGCGTCGAGGATGGCTACACCTTC.

A few counts support this clone. V usage is TRBV25-1 and J usage is TRBJ1-6, with 9 bases aligning to TRBD1. Germline V gene data show CDR1 as MGHDK and CDR2 as SYGVNS. The CDR3 has 17 amino acids. The trim removed 8 bases at V and 0 bases at J, leaving 8 bases unmatched. Here the CDR3 DNA reads TGTGCCAGCTCCTCCGGGACAGGGAGCTCCTATAATTCACCCCTCCACTTT. Protein product: CASSSGTGSSYNSPLHF. The full variable domain, in which reference TRBV25-1 and TRBJ1-6 provide the parts outside the CDR3, is EADIYQTPRYLVIGTGKKITLECSQTMGHDKMYWYQQDPGMELHLIHYSYGVNSTEKGDLSSESTVSRIRTEHFPLTLESARPSHTSQYLCASSSGTGSSYNSPLHFGNGTRLTVT.

This rearrangement joins TRBV11-3 to TRBJ2-7, with TRBD2 as a possible D gene (6 bases). Germline V gives CDR1 SGHNT, CDR2 YENEEA. The CDR3 length is 12 residues. V was shortened by 3 bases and J by 8 bases, with 11 bases between the two germline ends. The CDR3 sequence: CASSFTGAKQYF. The DNA for the CDR3 is TGTGCCAGCAGCTTCACGGGAGCGAAGCAGTACTTC.

The table lists this clone with a few counts. The rearrangement uses TRBV5-8 and TRBJ2-3, with a tentative D call TRBD1 (5 bases). This CDR3 has 12 amino acids. With 2 bases removed from V and 8 bases from J, the gap between germline ends came to 9 bases. Germline assignment: CDR1 SGHTS and CDR2 YDEGEE. In DNA, the CDR3 is TGTGCCAGCAGCTTTGACAGCACTACGCAGTATTTT. Translating it yields CASSFDSTTQYF.

The V gene is TRBV7-8, the J gene TRBJ1-2; D ambiguous. CDR3 length: 13 amino acids. The germline V gene has CDR1 SGHVS and CDR2 FQNEAQ. Between the trimmed V and J ends, which lost 1 base and 2 bases, there was a span of 5 bases. The CDR3 loop is CASSLGENYGYTF. CDR3 nucleotides: TGTGCCAGCAGCTTAGGAGAGAACTATGGCTACACCTTC.

This clone has only a few counts. The DNA for the CDR3 is TGTGCCAGTTGCCCCGGGACAGGGATCGACGAGCAGTACTTC. Amino acid sequence: CASCPGTGIDEQYF. The chain has TRBV11-3 and TRBJ2-7, with 9 bases identical to TRBD1. Germline values: CDR1 SGHNT, CDR2 YENEEA. The V gene end was trimmed by 9 bases and the J gene end by 5 bases; junction bases not matched to a gene: 11. The CDR3 extends over 14 amino acids.

The table lists this clone with a few counts. V gene TRBV30 combines with J gene TRBJ1-5; the match to TRBD1 covers 7 bases. J gave up 7 bases and V 2 bases, and 5 bases lay outside the gene matches. CDR1 is GTSNPN, CDR2 SVGIG, per germline (reference sequence). The length of the CDR3 is 13 residues. CDR3 in amino acids: CAWSSGGGQPQHF. The CDR3 coding sequence is TGTGCCTGGAGTTCAGGGGGGGGACAGCCCCAGCATTTT.